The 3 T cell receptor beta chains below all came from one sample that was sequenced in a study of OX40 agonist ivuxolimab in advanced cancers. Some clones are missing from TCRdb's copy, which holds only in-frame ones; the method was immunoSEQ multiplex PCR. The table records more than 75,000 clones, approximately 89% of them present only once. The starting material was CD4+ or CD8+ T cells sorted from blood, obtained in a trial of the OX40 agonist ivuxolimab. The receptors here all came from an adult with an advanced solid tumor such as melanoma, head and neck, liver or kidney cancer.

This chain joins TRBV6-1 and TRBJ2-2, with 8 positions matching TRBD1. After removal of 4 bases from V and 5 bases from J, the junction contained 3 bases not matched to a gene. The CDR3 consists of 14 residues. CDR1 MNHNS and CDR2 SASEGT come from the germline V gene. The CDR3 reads CASSAGGLTGELFF. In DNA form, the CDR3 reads TGTGCCAGCAGTGCAGGGGGCCTGACCGGGGAGCTGTTTTTT.

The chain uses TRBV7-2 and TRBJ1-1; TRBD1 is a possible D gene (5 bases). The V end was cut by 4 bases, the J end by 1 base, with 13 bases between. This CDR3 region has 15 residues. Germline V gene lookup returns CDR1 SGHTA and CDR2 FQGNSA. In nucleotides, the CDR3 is TGTGCCAGCAGCTCTCAAATGACAGAGAACACTGAAGCTTTCTTT. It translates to CASSSQMTENTEAFF.

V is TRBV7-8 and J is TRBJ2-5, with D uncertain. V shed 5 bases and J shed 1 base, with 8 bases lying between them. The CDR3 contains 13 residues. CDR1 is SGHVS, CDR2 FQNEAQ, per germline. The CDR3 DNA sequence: TGTGCCAGCAGCCCGACCCCCCAAGAGACCCAGTACTTC. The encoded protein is CASSPTPQETQYF.